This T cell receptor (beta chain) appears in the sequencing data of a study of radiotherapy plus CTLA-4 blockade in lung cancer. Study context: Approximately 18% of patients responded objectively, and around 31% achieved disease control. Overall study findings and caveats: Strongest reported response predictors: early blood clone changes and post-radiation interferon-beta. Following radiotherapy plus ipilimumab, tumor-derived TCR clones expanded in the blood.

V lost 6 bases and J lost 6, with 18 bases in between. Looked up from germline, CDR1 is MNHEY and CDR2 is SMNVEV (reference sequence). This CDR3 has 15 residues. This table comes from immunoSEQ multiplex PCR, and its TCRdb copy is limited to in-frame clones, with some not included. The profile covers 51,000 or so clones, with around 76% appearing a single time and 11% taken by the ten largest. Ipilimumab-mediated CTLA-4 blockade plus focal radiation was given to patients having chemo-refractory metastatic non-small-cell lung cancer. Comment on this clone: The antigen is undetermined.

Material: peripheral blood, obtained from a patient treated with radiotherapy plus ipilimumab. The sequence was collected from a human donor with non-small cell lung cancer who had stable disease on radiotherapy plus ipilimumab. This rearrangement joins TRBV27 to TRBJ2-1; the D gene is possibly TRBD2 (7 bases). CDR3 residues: CASSSQGGVANEQFF. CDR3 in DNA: TGTGCCAGCAGCTCGCAAGGGGGGGTGGCCAATGAGCAGTTCTTC.